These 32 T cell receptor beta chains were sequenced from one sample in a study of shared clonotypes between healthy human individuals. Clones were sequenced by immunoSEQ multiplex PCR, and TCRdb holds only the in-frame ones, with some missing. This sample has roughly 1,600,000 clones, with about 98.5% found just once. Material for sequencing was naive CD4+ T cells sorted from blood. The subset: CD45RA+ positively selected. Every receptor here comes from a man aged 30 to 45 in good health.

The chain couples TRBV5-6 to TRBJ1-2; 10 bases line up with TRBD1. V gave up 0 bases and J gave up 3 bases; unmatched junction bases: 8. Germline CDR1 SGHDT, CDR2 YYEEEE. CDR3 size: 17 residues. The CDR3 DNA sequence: TGTGCCAGCAGCTTGGTTATCCTAGGACAGGGGGACTATGGCTACACCTTC. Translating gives CASSLVILGQGDYGYTF.

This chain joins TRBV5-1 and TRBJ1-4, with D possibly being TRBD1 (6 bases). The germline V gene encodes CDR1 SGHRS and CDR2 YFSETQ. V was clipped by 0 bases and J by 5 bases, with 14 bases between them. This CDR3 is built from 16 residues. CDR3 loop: CASSLAGGLPNEKLFF. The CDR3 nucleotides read TGCGCCAGCAGCTTGGCCGGGGGGCTCCCCAATGAAAAACTGTTTTTT.

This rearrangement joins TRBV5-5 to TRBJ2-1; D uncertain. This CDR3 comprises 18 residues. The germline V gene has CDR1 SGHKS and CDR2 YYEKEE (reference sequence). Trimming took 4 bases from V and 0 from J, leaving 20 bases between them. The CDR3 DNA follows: TGTGCCAGCAGCCCCACTTCAGACAAACCCCGCTCCTACAATGAGCAGTTCTTC. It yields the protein CASSPTSDKPRSYNEQFF.

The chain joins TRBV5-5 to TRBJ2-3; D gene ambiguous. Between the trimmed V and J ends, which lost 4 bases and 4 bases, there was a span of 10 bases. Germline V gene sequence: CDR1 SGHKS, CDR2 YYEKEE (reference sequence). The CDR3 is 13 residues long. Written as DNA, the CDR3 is TGTGCCAGCAGCACTCTACCCCCAGATACGCAGTATTTT. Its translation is CASSTLPPDTQYF.

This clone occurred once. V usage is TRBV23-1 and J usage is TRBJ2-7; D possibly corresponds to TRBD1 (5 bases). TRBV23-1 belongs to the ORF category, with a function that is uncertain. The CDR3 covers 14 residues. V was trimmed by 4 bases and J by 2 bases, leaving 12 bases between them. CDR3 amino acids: CASSPVRGTYEQYF. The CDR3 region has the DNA TGCGCCAGCAGTCCCGTAAGGGGAACCTACGAGCAGTACTTC.

Here the CDR3 DNA reads TGTGCCTGGAGTGTACAAGCAGGAGGCTCCTACGAGCAGTACTTC. As protein: CAWSVQAGGSYEQYF. This chain connects TRBV30 to TRBJ2-7; TRBD2 might be the D (5 bases). Germline V lookup: CDR1 GTSNPN, CDR2 SVGIG (reference sequence). CDR3 length equals 15 residues. V lost 0 bases and J lost 0, with 12 bases in between.

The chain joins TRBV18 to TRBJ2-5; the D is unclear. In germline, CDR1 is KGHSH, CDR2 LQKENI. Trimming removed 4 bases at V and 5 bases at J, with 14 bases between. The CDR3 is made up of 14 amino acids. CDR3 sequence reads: CASSRTGPLETQYF. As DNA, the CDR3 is TGTGCCAGCTCACGGACGGGCCCCCTGGAGACCCAGTACTTC.

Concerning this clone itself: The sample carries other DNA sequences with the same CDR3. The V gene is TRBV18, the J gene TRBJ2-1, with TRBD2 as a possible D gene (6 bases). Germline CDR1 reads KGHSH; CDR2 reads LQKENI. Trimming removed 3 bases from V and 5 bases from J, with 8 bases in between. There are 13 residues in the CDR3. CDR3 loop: CASSPAGHNEQFF. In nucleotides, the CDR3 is TGTGCCAGCTCACCGGCGGGACACAATGAGCAGTTCTTC.

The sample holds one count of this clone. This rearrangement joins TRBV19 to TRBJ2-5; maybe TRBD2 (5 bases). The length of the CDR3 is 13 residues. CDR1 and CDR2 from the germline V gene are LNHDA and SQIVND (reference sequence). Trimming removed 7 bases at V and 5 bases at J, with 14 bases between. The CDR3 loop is CASTDGVWETQYF. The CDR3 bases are TGTGCCAGTACCGACGGGGTATGGGAGACCCAGTACTTC.

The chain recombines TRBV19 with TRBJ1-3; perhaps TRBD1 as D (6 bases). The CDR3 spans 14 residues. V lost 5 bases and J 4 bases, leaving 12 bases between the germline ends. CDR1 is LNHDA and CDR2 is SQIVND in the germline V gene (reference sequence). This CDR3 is CASSGGALGNTIYF. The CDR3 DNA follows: TGTGCCAGTAGTGGGGGGGCGCTGGGAAACACCATATATTTT.

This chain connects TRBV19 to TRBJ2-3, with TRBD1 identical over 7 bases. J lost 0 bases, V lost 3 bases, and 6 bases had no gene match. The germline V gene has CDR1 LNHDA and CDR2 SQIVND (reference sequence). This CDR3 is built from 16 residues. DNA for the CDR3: TGTGCCAGTAGTATTTCCGGACAGGCTAGCACAGATACGCAGTATTTT. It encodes CASSISGQASTDTQYF.

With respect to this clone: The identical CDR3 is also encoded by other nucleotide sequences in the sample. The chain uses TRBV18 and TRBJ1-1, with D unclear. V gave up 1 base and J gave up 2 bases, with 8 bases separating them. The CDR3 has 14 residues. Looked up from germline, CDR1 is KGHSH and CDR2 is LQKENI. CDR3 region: CASSPLDRNTEAFF. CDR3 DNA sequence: TGTGCCAGCTCACCACTGGACCGAAACACTGAAGCTTTCTTT.

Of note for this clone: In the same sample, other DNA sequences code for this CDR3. In DNA, the CDR3 is TGTGCCAGCAGTGAGCGAGGGTACGAGCAGTACTTC. It yields the protein CASSERGYEQYF. J is TRBJ2-7 and V is TRBV2; possibly TRBD2 for D (5 bases). The CDR3 is 12 residues long. The germline V gene encodes CDR1 SNHLY and CDR2 FYNNEI. V was cut by 3 bases and J by 4 bases, with 7 bases left in between.

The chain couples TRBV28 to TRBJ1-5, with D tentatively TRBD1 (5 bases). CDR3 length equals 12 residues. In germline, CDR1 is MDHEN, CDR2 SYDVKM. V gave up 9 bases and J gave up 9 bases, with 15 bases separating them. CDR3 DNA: TGTGCCAGTCGGGACGGGGATCGGCCCCAGCATTTT. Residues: CASRDGDRPQHF. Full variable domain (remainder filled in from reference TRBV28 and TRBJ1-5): DVKVTQSSRYLVKRTGEKVFLECVQDMDHENMFWYRQDPGLGLRLIYFSYDVKMKEKGDIPEGYSVSREKKERFSLILESASTNQTSMYLCASRDGDRPQHFGDGTRLSIL.

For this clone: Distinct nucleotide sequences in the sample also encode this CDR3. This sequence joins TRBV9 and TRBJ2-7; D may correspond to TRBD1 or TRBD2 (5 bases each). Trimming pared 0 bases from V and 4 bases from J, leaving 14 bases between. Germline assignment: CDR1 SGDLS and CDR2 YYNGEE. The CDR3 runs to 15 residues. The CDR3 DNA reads TGTGCCAGCAGCGTAGCTACAGGCGGGCCGTACGAGCAGTACTTC. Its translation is CASSVATGGPYEQYF.

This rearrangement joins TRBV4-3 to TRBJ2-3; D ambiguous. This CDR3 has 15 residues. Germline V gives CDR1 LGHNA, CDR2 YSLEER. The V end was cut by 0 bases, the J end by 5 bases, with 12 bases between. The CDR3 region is CASSQDSHRGDTQYF. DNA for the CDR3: TGCGCCAGCAGCCAAGATTCCCATCGCGGAGATACGCAGTATTTT.

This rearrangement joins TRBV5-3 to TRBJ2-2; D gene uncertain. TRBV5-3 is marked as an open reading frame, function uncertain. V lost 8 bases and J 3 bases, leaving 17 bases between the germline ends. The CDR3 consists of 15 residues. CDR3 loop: CASSPLRRYTGELFF. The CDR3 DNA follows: TGTGCCAGCAGCCCCCTCCGGAGATACACCGGGGAGCTGTTTTTT.

CDR3: CASSDQGRTGNNEQFF. In nucleotides, the CDR3 is TGCGCCAGCAGTGATCAAGGGAGGACTGGGAACAATGAGCAGTTCTTC. This chain joins TRBV10-2 and TRBJ2-1; perhaps TRBD2 as D (6 bases). V shed 3 bases and J shed 5 bases, with 17 bases lying between them. CDR1 is WSHSY, CDR2 SAAADI, per germline. This CDR3 spans 16 amino acids.

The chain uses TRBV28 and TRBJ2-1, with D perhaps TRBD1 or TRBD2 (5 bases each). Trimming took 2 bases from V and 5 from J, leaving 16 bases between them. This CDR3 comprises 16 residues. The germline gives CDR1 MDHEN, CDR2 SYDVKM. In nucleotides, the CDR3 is TGTGCCAGCAGTTTACCTCGGGGCAGTACCCACAATGAGCAGTTCTTC. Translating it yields CASSLPRGSTHNEQFF.

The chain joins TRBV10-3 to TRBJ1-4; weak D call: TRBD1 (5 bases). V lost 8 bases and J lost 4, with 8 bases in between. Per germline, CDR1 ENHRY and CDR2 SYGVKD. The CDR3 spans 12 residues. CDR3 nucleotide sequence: TGTGCCATCTCGGGGGGTAATGAAAAACTGTTTTTT. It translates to CAISGGNEKLFF.

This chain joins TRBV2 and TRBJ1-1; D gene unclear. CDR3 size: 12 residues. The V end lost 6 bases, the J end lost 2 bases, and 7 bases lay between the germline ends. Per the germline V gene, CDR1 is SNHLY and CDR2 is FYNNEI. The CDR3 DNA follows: TGTGCCAGCAGAGCAGAAAACACTGAAGCTTTCTTT. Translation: CASRAENTEAFF.

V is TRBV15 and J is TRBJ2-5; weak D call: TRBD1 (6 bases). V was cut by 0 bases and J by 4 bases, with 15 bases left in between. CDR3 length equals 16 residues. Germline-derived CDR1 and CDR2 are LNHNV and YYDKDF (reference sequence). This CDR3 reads CATSRDRMQGRETQYF. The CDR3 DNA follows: TGTGCCACCAGCAGAGATAGGATGCAGGGGAGAGAGACCCAGTACTTC.

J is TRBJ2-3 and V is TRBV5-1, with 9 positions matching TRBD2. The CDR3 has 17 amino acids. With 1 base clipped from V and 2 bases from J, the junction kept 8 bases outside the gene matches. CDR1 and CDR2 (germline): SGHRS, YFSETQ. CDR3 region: CASSLLTSGTTTDTQYF. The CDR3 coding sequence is TGCGCCAGCAGCTTGTTGACTAGCGGTACAACCACAGATACGCAGTATTTT.

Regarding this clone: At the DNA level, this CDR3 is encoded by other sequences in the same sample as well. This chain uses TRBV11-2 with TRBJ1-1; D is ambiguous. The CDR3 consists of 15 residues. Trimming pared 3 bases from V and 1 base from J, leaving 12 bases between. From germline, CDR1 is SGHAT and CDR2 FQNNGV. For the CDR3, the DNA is TGTGCCAGCAGCTTTGGCACCGGGAGGAACACTGAAGCTTTCTTT. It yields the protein CASSFGTGRNTEAFF.

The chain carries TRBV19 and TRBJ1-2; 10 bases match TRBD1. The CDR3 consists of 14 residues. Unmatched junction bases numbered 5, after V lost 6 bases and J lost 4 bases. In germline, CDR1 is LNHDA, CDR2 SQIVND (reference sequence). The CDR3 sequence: CASRGTGVRYGYTF. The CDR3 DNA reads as TGTGCCAGTAGAGGGACAGGGGTCCGCTATGGCTACACCTTC.

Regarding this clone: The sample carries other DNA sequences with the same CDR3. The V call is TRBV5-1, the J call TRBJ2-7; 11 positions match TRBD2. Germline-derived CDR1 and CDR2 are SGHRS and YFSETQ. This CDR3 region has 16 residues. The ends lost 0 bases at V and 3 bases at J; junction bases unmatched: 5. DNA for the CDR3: TGCGCCAGCAGCTTGGGACTAGCGGGACTGAGCTACGAGCAGTACTTC. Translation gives CASSLGLAGLSYEQYF.

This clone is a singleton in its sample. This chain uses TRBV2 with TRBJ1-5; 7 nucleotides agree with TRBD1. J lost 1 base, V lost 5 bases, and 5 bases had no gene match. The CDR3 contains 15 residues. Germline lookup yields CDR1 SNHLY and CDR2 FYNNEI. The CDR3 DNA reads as TGTGCCAGCAGTAGACAGGGTTCGAGCAATCAGCCCCAGCATTTT. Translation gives CASSRQGSSNQPQHF.

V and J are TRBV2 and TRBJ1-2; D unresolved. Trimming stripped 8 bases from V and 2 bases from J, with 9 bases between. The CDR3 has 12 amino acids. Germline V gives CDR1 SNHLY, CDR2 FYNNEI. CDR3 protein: CASGDFNYGYTF. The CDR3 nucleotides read TGTGCCAGCGGCGATTTCAACTATGGCTACACCTTC.

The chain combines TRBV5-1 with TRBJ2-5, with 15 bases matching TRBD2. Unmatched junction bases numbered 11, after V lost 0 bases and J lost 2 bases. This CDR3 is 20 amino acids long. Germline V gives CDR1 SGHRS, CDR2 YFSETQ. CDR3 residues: CASSLGVGLAGGGRQETQYF. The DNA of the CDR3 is TGCGCCAGCAGCTTGGGTGTGGGACTAGCGGGAGGAGGACGGCAAGAGACCCAGTACTTC. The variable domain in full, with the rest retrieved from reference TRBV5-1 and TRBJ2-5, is KAGVTQTPRYLIKTRGQQVTLSCSPISGHRSVSWYQQTPGQGLQFLFEYFSETQRNKGNFPGRFSGRQFSNSRSEMNVSTLELGDSALYLCASSLGVGLAGGGRQETQYFGPGTRLLVL.

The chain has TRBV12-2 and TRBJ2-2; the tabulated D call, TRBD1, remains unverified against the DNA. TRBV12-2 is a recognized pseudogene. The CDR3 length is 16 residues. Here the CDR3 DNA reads TGTGCAAGTCGCTTGTTTCCGGACAGGGCGGCCGGGGAGCTGTTTTTT. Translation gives CASRLFPDRAAGELFF.

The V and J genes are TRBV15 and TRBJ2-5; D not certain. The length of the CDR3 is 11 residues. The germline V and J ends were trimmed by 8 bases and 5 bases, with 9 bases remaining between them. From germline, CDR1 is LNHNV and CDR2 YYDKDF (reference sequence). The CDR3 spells CATGRDETQYF. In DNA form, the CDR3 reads TGTGCCACCGGTAGAGACGAGACCCAGTACTTC.

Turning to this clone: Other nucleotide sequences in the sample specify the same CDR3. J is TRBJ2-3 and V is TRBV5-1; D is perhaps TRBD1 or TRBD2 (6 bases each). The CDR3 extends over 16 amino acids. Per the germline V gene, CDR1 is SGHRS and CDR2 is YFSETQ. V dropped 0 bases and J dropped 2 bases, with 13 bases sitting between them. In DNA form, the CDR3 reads TGCGCCAGCAGCTTGGCGGGGGCGGGCCCCACAGATACGCAGTATTTT. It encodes CASSLAGAGPTDTQYF.